The 20 T cell receptor beta chains below come from one sample, sequenced in a study of shared clonotypes between healthy human individuals. The naive CD8 subset, CD45RO-negative cells positively selected for CCR7, excluded terminally differentiated effector memory CD45RA+ cells. The repertoire was sequenced with immunoSEQ multiplex PCR; TCRdb's copy has only in-frame clones and lacks some. In the table there are 2 million to 2.5 million clones, roughly 91% of which are singletons. The specimen sequenced was naive CD8+ T cells from PBMCs. These receptors were collected from a man in his late teens or twenties in good health. Some clones in this sample may be carry-over from other donors' samples.

The rearrangement uses TRBV2 and TRBJ2-7; tentative D call: TRBD2 (5 bases). The germline V and J ends were trimmed by 6 bases and 0 bases, with 12 bases remaining between them. Germline values: CDR1 SNHLY, CDR2 FYNNEI. CDR3 length: 14 amino acids. The CDR3 nucleotides are TGTGCCAGCAGAGTCGGACGGGACTCCTACGAGCAGTACTTC. As protein: CASRVGRDSYEQYF.

This clone has just a few counts. The chain recombines TRBV9 with TRBJ2-7; D gene unclear. This CDR3 is built from 12 residues. In germline, CDR1 is SGDLS, CDR2 YYNGEE. V was cut by 4 bases and J by 6 bases, with 11 bases left in between. The CDR3 region is CASSPPNSEQYF. The CDR3 DNA sequence: TGTGCCAGCAGCCCCCCTAACTCCGAGCAGTACTTC.

The rearrangement uses TRBV5-1 and TRBJ2-7; D remains unclear. V lost 0 bases and J 5 bases, leaving 15 bases between the germline ends. The germline CDR1 and CDR2 sequences are SGHRS and YFSETQ. This CDR3 is 15 amino acids long. CDR3 nucleotides: TGCGCCAGCAGCTTGGTCACGGGTCCTCGGAACGAGCAGTACTTC. It specifies CASSLVTGPRNEQYF.

This chain links TRBV27 with TRBJ2-2, with a possible D match to TRBD2 (5 bases). The CDR3 runs 16 residues. Per germline, CDR1 MNHEY and CDR2 SMNVEV (reference sequence). Deletions cut 0 bases from V and 4 bases from J, with 12 bases between. CDR3 sequence: CASSLSVGVGTGELFF. The DNA of the CDR3 is TGTGCCAGCAGTTTATCCGTGGGAGTTGGCACCGGGGAGCTGTTTTTT.

The chain couples TRBV5-1 to TRBJ2-7; 11 bases are shared with TRBD1. The CDR3 totals 15 residues. The junction had 3 bases not matched to a gene; V was cut back by 2 bases and J by 2 bases. From germline, CDR1 is SGHRS and CDR2 YFSETQ. The CDR3 here is CASSFRDRGTYEQYF. DNA of the CDR3: TGCGCCAGCAGCTTTAGGGACAGGGGGACCTACGAGCAGTACTTC.

The chain recombines TRBV7-9 with TRBJ2-7; 10 nucleotides align to TRBD1. The CDR3 extends over 14 amino acids. The trim removed 5 bases at V and 5 bases at J, leaving 6 bases unmatched. Germline V gives CDR1 SEHNR, CDR2 FQNEAQ (reference sequence). CDR3 DNA: TGTGCCAGCAGCGCAAGGACAGGGGGGAACGAGCAGTACTTC. Translating it yields CASSARTGGNEQYF. The variable domain in full, completed from reference TRBV7-9 and TRBJ2-7, reads DTGVSQNPRHKITKRGQNVTFRCDPISEHNRLYWYRQTLGQGPEFLTYFQNEAQLEKSRLLSDRFSAERPKGSFSTLEIQRTEQGDSAMYLCASSARTGGNEQYFGPGTRLTVT.

This rearrangement joins TRBV27 to TRBJ2-7; D gene ambiguous. Between the trimmed V and J ends, which lost 6 bases and 3 bases, there was a span of 18 bases. This CDR3 is built from 15 residues. CDR1 and CDR2 from the germline V gene are MNHEY and SMNVEV (reference sequence). CDR3 loop: CASSRTASLIYEQYF. The DNA of the CDR3 is TGTGCCAGCAGCCGGACGGCTTCTCTGATCTACGAGCAGTACTTC.

V gene TRBV27 combines with J gene TRBJ2-3; 12 positions match TRBD2. Germline V CDR1 and CDR2: MNHEY, SMNVEV (reference sequence). V trimming: 5 bases; J trimming: 2 bases; junction bases outside the gene matches: 11. The CDR3 totals 18 residues. The CDR3 sequence: CASSRLAGDFYDTDTQYF. DNA for the CDR3: TGTGCCAGCAGTAGACTAGCGGGAGACTTCTATGACACAGATACGCAGTATTTT.

In this sample, this clone turned up once. The chain has TRBV5-1 and TRBJ2-1; weak D call: TRBD1 (5 bases). The CDR3 totals 14 residues. Germline loops: CDR1 SGHRS, CDR2 YFSETQ. V was cut by 1 base and J by 6 bases, with 11 bases left in between. The CDR3 reads CASSLIGVGNEQFF. CDR3 nucleotide sequence: TGCGCCAGCAGCTTGATAGGGGTCGGCAATGAGCAGTTCTTC. Together with reference TRBV5-1 and TRBJ2-1, the CDR3 gives the full variable domain: KAGVTQTPRYLIKTRGQQVTLSCSPISGHRSVSWYQQTPGQGLQFLFEYFSETQRNKGNFPGRFSGRQFSNSRSEMNVSTLELGDSALYLCASSLIGVGNEQFFGPGTRLTVL.

This chain joins TRBV6-5 and TRBJ1-2; D unresolved. V lost 7 bases, J lost 4 bases, and 13 bases lay in between. Germline V lookup: CDR1 MNHEY, CDR2 SVGAGI. This CDR3 contains 13 residues. The DNA for the CDR3 is TGTGCCAGCACGACGGGAAAATCCTATGGCTACACCTTC. This codes for CASTTGKSYGYTF.

This clone is a singleton in its sample. J is TRBJ2-5 and V is TRBV7-2; 7 bases map to TRBD1. CDR3 size: 17 residues. The germline V gene has CDR1 SGHTA and CDR2 FQGNSA. The trim removed 1 base at V and 5 bases at J, leaving 13 bases unmatched. CDR3 residues: CASSLVSHRGFVETQYF. The CDR3 nucleotides are TGTGCCAGCAGCTTAGTGTCGCACAGGGGATTCGTGGAGACCCAGTACTTC.

The V and J genes are TRBV28 and TRBJ2-2; TRBD2 aligns across 7 bases. Germline values: CDR1 MDHEN, CDR2 SYDVKM. The CDR3 is 15 residues long. Trimming cost V 6 bases and J 0 bases; bases outside gene matches: 4. CDR3 sequence reads: CASRPGLSNTGELFF. In DNA form, the CDR3 reads TGTGCCAGCAGGCCGGGACTATCGAACACCGGGGAGCTGTTTTTT.

The V call is TRBV7-8, the J call TRBJ2-3; D call uncertain. The CDR3 totals 15 residues. Germline V gives CDR1 SGHVS, CDR2 FQNEAQ. The V gene lost 6 bases and the J gene lost 1 base, with 14 bases spanning the gap. The CDR3 spells CASRIRSGGTDTQYF. The CDR3 DNA sequence: TGTGCCAGCAGGATACGGAGTGGGGGCACAGATACGCAGTATTTT. Combining the CDR3 with reference TRBV7-8 and TRBJ2-3 gives the whole variable domain GAGVSQSPRYKVAKRGQDVALRCDPISGHVSLFWYQQALGQGPEFLTYFQNEAQLDKSGLPSDRFFAERPEGSVSTLKIQRTQQEDSAVYLCASRIRSGGTDTQYFGPGTRLTVL.

This chain joins TRBV27 and TRBJ2-3; 10 bases agree with TRBD2. The trim removed 2 bases at V and 6 bases at J, leaving 5 bases unmatched. The CDR3 totals 15 residues. Germline CDR1 is MNHEY and CDR2 is SMNVEV (reference sequence). CDR3 sequence reads: CASSLLAGVVDTQYF. The CDR3 bases are TGTGCCAGCAGTTTACTAGCGGGAGTGGTGGATACGCAGTATTTT.

This sequence joins TRBV5-1 and TRBJ2-7; D is perhaps TRBD1 or TRBD2 (5 bases each). Trimming cost V 0 bases and J 2 bases, with 21 bases left between them. Germline-derived CDR1 and CDR2 are SGHRS and YFSETQ. The CDR3 runs to 18 residues. CDR3 loop: CASSLASVLGTVAYEQYF. The CDR3 region has the DNA TGCGCCAGCAGCTTGGCCTCTGTTCTTGGGACGGTAGCCTACGAGCAGTACTTC.

CDR3 region: CASSLIAGPTFNTEAFF. The CDR3, as DNA: TGCGCCAGCAGCTTAATAGCAGGCCCAACCTTCAACACTGAAGCTTTCTTT. This sequence joins TRBV5-1 and TRBJ1-1, with D unclear. V was trimmed by 2 bases and J by 2 bases, leaving 19 bases between them. Looked up from germline, CDR1 is SGHRS and CDR2 is YFSETQ. CDR3 length equals 17 residues.

J is TRBJ2-1 and V is TRBV11-2; 9 bases map to TRBD2. The CDR3 spans 14 residues. Per germline, CDR1 SGHAT and CDR2 FQNNGV. With 9 bases clipped from V and 4 bases from J, the junction kept 7 bases outside the gene matches. The CDR3 sequence: CASQLAGPYNEQFF. CDR3 coding DNA: TGTGCCAGTCAGCTAGCGGGACCTTACAATGAGCAGTTCTTC.

The chain joins TRBV5-6 to TRBJ2-2; D is uncertain. The ends were cut back, 4 bases at V and 4 bases at J, with 11 bases in the middle. The germline gives CDR1 SGHDT, CDR2 YYEEEE. The CDR3 loop spans 14 amino acids. The CDR3: CASSLLMGTGELFF. Here the CDR3 DNA reads TGTGCCAGCAGCCTCCTGATGGGCACCGGGGAGCTGTTTTTT.

V is TRBV4-1 and J is TRBJ2-1, with D perhaps given as TRBD1 or TRBD2 (6 bases each). Germline V gives CDR1 MGHRA, CDR2 YSYEKL. The V gene lost 3 bases and the J gene lost 2 bases, with 14 bases spanning the gap. The CDR3 extends over 16 amino acids. Here the CDR3 DNA reads TGCGCCAGCAGCCACCCTAAGGGGGAGGCCTACAATGAGCAGTTCTTC. Residues: CASSHPKGEAYNEQFF.

The chain recombines TRBV15 with TRBJ2-1; D not resolved. CDR1 LNHNV and CDR2 YYDKDF come from the germline V gene (reference sequence). V gave up 5 bases and J gave up 9 bases, with 14 bases separating them. CDR3 size: 13 residues. The CDR3 DNA is TGTGCCACCAGCGGCCGCAGTTCCGGTGAGCAGTTCTTC. Its translation: CATSGRSSGEQFF.